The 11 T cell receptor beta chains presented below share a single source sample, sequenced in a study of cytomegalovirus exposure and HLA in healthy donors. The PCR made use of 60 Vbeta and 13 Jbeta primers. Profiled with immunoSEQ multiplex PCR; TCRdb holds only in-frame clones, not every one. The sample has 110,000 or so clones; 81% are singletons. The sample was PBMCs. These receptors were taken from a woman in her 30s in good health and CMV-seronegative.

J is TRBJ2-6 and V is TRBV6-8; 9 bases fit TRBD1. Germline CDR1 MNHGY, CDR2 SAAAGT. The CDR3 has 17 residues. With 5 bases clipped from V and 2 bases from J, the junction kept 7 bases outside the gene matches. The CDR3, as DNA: TGTGCCAGCAGTCAAGGGACAGGGTCGACTGGGGCCAACGTCCTGACTTTC. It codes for CASSQGTGSTGANVLTF.

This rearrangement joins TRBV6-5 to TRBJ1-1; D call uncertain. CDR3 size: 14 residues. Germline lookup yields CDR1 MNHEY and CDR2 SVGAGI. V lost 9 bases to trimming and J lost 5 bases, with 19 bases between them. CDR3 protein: CASSRSSRETEAFF. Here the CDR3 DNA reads TGTGCCAGTAGTAGGTCATCACGGGAGACTGAAGCTTTCTTT.

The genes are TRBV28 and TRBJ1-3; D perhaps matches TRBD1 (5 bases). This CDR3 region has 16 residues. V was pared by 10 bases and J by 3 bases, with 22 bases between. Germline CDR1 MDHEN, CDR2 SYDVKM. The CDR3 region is CATQPGVLGHGNTIYF. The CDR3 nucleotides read TGTGCCACCCAGCCTGGTGTTTTGGGGCATGGAAACACCATATATTTT.

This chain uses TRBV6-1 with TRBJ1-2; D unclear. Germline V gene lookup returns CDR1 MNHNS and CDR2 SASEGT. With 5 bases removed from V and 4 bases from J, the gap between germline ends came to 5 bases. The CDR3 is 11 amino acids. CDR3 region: CASSSIYGYTF. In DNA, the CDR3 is TGTGCCAGCAGTTCCATCTATGGCTACACCTTC.

The CDR3 here is CASSQGQGVFYGYTF. The DNA of the CDR3 is TGTGCCAGCTCCCAGGGACAGGGAGTATTCTATGGCTACACCTTC. The chain employs TRBV18 and TRBJ1-2, with 9 bases aligning to TRBD1. The J segment lost 4 bases and the V segment lost 6 bases, leaving 9 bases of the junction unmatched. The CDR3 is made up of 15 amino acids. Germline loops: CDR1 KGHSH, CDR2 LQKENI.

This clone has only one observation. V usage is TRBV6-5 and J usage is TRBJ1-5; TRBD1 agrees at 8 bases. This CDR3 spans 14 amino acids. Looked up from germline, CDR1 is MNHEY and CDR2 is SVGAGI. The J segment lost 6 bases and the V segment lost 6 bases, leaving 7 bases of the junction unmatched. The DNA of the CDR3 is TGTGCCAGCAGCGGACAGGGCCCCTCTCAGCCCCAGCATTTT. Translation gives CASSGQGPSQPQHF.

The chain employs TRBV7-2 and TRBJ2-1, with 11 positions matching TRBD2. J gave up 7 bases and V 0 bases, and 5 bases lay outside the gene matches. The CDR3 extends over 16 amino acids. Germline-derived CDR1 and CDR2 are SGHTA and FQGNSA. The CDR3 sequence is CASSLAALAGVNEQFF. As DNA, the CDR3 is TGTGCCAGCAGCTTAGCCGCACTAGCGGGAGTAAATGAGCAGTTCTTC. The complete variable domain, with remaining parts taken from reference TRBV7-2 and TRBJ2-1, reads GAGVSQSPSNKVTEKGKDVELRCDPISGHTALYWYRQSLGQGLEFLIYFQGNSAPDKSGLPSDRFSAERTGGSVSTLTIQRTQQEDSAVYLCASSLAALAGVNEQFFGPGTRLTVL.

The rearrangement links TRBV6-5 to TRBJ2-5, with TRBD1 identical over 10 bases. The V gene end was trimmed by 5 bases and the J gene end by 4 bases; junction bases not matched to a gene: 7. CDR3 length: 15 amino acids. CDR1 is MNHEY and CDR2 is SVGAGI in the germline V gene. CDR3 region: CASSTFGQGVETQYF. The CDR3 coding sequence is TGTGCCAGCAGTACATTCGGACAGGGGGTAGAGACCCAGTACTTC.

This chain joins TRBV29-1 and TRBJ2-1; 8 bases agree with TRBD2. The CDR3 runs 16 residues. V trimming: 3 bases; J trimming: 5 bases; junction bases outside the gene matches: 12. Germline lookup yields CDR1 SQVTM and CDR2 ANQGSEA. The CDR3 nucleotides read TGCAGCGTTGATTCAGGTCTAGCGGGTAAAGACAATGAGCAGTTCTTC. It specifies CSVDSGLAGKDNEQFF.

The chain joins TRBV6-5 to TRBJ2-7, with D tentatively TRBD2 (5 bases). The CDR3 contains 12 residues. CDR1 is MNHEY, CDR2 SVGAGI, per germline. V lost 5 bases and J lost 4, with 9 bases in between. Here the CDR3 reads CASSQTKYEQYF. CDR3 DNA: TGTGCCAGCAGTCAGACTAAATACGAGCAGTACTTC.

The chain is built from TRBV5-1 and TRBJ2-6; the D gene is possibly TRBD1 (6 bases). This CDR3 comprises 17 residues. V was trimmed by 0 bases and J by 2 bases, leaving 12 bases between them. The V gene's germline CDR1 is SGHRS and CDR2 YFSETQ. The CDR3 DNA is TGCGCCAGCAGCTTGGGGACAGCCAACGCTGGGGCCAACGTCCTGACTTTC. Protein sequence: CASSLGTANAGANVLTF.